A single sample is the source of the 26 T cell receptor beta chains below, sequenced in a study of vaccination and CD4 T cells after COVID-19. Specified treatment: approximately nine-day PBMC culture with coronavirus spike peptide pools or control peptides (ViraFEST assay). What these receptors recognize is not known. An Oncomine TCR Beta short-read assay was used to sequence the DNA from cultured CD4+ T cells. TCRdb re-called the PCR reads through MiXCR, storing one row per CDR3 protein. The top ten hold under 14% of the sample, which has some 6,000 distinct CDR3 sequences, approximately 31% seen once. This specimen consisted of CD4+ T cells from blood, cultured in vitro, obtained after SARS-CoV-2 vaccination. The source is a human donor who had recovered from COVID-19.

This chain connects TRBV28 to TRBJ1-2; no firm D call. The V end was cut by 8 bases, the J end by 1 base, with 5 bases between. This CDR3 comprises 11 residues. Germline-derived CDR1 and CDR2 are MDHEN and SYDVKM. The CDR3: CASRDNYGYTF. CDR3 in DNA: TGTGCCAGCCGGGATAACTATGGCTACACCTTC.

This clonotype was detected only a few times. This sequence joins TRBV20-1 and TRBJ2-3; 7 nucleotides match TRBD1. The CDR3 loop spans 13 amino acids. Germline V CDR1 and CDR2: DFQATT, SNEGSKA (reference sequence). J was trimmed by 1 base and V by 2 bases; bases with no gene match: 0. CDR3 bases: TGCAGTGCTAGACAGGGGGGCACAGATACGCAGTATTTT. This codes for CSARQGGTDTQYF.

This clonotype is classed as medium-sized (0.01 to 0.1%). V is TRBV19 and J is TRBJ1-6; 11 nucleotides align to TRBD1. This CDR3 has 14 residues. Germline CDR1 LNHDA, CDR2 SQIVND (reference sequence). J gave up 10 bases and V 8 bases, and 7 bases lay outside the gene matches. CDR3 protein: CASRGQGVSSPLHF. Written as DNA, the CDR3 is TGTGCCAGTCGGGGACAGGGGGTTAGCTCACCCCTCCACTTT.

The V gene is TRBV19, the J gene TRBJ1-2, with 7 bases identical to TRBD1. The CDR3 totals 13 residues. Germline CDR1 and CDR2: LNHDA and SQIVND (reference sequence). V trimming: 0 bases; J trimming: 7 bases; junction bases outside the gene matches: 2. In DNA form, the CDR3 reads TGTGCCAGTAGTATAGATACAGGGGCTGGCTACACCTTC. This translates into CASSIDTGAGYTF. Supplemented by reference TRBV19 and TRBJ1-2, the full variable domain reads DGGITQSPKYLFRKEGQNVTLSCEQNLNHDAMYWYRQDPGQGLRLIYYSQIVNDFQKGDIAEGYSVSREKKESFPLTVTSAQKNPTAFYLCASSIDTGAGYTFGSGTRLTVV.

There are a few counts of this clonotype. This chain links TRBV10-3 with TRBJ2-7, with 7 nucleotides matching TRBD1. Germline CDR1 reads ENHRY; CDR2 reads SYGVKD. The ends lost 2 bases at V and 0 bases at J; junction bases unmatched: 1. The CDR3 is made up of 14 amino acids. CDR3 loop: CAISEGDSSYEQYF. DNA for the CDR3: TGTGCCATCAGTGAGGGGGACAGCTCCTACGAGCAGTACTTC.

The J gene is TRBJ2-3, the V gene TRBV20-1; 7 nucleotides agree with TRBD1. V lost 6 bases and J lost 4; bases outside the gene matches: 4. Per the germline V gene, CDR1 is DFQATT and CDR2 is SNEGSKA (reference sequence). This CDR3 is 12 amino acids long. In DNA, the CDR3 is TGCAGTGCGCGACAGGGCCCAGATACGCAGTATTTT. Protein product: CSARQGPDTQYF.

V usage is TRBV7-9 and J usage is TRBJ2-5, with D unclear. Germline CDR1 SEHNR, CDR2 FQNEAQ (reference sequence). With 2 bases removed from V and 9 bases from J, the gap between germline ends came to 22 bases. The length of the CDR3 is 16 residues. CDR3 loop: CASSLLGSVGGGAQYF. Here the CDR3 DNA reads TGTGCCAGCAGCTTATTAGGTTCAGTGGGCGGTGGGGCCCAGTACTTC.

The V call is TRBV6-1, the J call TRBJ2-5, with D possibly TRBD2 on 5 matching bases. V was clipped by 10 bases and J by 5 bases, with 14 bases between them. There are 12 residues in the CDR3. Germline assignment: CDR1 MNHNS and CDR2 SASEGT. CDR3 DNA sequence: TGTGCCATCGCCCCGGGGAAGGAGACCCAGTACTTC. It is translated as CAIAPGKETQYF.

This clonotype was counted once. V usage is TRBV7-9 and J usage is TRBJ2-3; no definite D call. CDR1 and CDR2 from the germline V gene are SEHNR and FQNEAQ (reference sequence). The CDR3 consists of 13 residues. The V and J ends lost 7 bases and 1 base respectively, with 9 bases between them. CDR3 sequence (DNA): TGTGCCAGCAACTTTGGTGGCACAGATACGCAGTATTTT. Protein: CASNFGGTDTQYF.

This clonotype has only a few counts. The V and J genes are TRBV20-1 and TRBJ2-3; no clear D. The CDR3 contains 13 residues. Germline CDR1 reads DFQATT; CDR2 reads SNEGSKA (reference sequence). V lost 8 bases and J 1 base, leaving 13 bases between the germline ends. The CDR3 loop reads CSNDGRGTDTQYF. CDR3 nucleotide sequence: TGCAGTAATGACGGACGGGGCACAGATACGCAGTATTTT.

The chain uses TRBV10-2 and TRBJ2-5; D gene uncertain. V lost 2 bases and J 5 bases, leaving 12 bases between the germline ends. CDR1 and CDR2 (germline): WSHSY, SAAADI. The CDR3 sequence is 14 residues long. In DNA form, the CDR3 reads TGCGCCAGCAGTGAGAGGAGCTCCCGGGAGACCCAGTACTTC. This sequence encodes CASSERSSRETQYF.

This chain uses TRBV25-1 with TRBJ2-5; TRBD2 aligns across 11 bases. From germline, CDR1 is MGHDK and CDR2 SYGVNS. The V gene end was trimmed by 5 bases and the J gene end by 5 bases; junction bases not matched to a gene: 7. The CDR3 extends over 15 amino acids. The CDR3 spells CASSLTSGTGETQYF. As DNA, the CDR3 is TGTGCCAGCAGTCTGACTAGCGGGACCGGCGAGACCCAGTACTTC.

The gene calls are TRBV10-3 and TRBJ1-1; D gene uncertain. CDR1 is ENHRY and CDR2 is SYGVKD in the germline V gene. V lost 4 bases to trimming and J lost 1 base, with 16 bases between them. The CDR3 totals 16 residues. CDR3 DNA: TGTGCCATCAGTGCGGCCGAAAAGGCGGAGAACACTGAAGCTTTCTTT. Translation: CAISAAEKAENTEAFF.

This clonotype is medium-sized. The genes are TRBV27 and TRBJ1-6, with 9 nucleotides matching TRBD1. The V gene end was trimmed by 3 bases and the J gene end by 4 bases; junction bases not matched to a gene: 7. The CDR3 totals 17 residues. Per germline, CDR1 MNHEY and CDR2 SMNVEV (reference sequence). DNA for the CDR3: TGTGCCAGCAGTTTTGGGACAGGGTGGGGTTATAATTCACCCCTCCACTTT. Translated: CASSFGTGWGYNSPLHF.

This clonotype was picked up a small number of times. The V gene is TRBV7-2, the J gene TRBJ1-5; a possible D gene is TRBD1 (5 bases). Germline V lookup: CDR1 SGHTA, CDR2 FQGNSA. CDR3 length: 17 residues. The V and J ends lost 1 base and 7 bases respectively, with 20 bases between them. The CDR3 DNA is TGTGCCAGCAGCTTAGGAGAATATGGAGGGGAAGGACAGCCCCAGCATTTT. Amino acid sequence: CASSLGEYGGEGQPQHF.

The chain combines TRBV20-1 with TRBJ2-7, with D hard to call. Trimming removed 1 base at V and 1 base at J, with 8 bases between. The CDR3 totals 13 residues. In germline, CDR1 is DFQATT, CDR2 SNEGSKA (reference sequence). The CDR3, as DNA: TGCAGTGCTAGAGGAGTGCAGTCCTACGAGCAGTACTTC. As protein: CSARGVQSYEQYF.

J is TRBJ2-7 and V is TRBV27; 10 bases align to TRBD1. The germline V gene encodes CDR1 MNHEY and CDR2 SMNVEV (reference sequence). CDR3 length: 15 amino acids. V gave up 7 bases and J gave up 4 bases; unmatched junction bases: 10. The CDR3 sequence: CASTELGTGVYEQYF. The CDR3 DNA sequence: TGTGCCAGCACTGAGTTAGGGACAGGGGTATACGAGCAGTACTTC.

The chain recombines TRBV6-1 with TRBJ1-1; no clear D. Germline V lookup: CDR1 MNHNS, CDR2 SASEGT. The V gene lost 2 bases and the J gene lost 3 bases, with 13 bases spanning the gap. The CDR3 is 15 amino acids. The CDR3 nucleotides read TGTGCCAGCAGTGAAAGTCGTTGGGTTGACACTGAAGCTTTCTTT. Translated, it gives CASSESRWVDTEAFF.

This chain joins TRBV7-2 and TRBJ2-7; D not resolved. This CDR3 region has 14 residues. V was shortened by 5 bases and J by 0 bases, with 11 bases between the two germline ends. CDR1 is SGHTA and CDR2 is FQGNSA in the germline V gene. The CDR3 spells CASSPRRNSYEQYF. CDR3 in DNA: TGTGCCAGCAGCCCCCGACGGAACTCCTACGAGCAGTACTTC. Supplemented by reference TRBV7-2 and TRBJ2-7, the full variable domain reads GAGVSQSPSNKVTEKGKDVELRCDPISGHTALYWYRQSLGQGLEFLIYFQGNSAPDKSGLPSDRFSAERTGGSVSTLTIQRTQQEDSAVYLCASSPRRNSYEQYFGPGTRLTVT.

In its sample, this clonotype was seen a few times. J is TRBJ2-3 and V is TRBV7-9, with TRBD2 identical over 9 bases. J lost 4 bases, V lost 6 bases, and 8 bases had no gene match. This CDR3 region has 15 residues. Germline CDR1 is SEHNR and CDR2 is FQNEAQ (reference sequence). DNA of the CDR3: TGTGCCAGCAGAGACCTTAGCGGGAGTGCAGATACGCAGTATTTT. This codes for CASRDLSGSADTQYF.

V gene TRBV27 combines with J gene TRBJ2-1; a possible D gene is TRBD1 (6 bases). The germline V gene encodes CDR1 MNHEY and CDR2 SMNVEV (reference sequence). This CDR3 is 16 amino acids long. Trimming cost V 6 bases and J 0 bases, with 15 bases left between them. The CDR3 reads CASRLNRASSYNEQFF. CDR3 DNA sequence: TGTGCCAGCAGGTTAAACAGGGCATCCTCCTACAATGAGCAGTTCTTC.

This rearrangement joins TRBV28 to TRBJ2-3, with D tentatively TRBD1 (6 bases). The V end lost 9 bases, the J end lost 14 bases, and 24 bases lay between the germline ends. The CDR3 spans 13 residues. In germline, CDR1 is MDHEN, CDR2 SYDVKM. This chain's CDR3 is CASSYPHRVESYF. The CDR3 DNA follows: TGTGCCAGTTCTTATCCCCACAGGGTGGAGTCGTATTTT.

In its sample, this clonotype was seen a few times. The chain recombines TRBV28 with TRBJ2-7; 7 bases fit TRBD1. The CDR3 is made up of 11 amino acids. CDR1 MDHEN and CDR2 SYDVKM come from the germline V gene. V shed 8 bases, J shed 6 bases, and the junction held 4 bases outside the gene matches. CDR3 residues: CASVRGTEQYF. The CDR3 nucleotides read TGTGCCAGCGTCAGGGGGACCGAGCAGTACTTC.

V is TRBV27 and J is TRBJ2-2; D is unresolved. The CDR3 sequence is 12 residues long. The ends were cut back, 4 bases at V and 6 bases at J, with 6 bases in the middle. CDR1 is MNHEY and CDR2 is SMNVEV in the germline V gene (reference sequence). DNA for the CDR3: TGTGCCAGCAGTTCCCTCTCCGGGGAGCTGTTTTTT. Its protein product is CASSSLSGELFF.

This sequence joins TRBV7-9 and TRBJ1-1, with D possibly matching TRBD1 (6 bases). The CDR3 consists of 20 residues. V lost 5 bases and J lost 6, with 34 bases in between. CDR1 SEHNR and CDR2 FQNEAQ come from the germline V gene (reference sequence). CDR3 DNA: TGTGCCAGCAGCGCAACACCCACTCGGAACAGGGCGAATAGAAAGTCTGAAGCTTTCTTT. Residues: CASSATPTRNRANRKSEAFF.

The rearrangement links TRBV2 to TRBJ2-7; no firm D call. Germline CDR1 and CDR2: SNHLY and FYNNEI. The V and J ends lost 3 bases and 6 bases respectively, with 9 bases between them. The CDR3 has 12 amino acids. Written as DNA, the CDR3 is TGTGCCAGCAGTGATCGCGGTCCCGAGCAGTACTTC. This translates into CASSDRGPEQYF.